A selection of T cell receptor beta chains follows, all from one sample in a study of blood T cell repertoires in COVID-19. Only in-frame clones appear in the TCRdb table, and some are missing; sequencing was by immunoSEQ multiplex PCR. This sample yields roughly 34,000 clones, of which around 90% are seen a single time; roughly a fifth belongs to the top ten. The sequencing input was peripheral blood. Receptor source: a man aged 80 or over with acute or convalescent COVID-19. CDR3s include the opening cysteine and the closing phenylalanine or tryptophan. Fields, in order: J gene, clone size, D gene, V gene, CDR3 protein, CDR3 DNA. A D gene is named only where the DNA matches it firmly. Part of the rows lack a size; the others show once, few, many or a class for expanded clones.

j_gene: TRBJ1-4
abundance: .
d_gene: .
v_gene: TRBV30
CDR3aa: CAWSVRGEKLFF
CDR3nt: TGTGCCTGGAGTGTACGGGGAGAAAAACTGTTTTTT

j_gene: TRBJ2-2
abundance: .
d_gene: TRBD1
v_gene: TRBV5-8
CDR3aa: CASRGWDRALTGELFF
CDR3nt: TGTGCCAGCAGAGGCTGGGACAGGGCTCTTACCGGGGAGCTGTTTTTT

j_gene: TRBJ2-3
abundance: .
d_gene: .
v_gene: TRBV5-1
CDR3aa: CASSSGDSTDTQYF
CDR3nt: TGCGCCAGCAGCTCGGGGGACAGCACAGATACGCAGTATTTT

j_gene: TRBJ1-1
abundance: .
d_gene: TRBD1
v_gene: TRBV18
CDR3aa: CASSPGQGPFEAFF
CDR3nt: TGTGCCAGCTCACCGGGACAGGGCCCCTTTGAAGCTTTCTTT

j_gene: TRBJ2-7
abundance: .
d_gene: .
v_gene: TRBV14
CDR3aa: CASSQTNSYEQYF
CDR3nt: TGTGCCAGCAGCCAAACCAACAGCTACGAGCAGTACTTC

j_gene: TRBJ2-3
abundance: .
d_gene: TRBD1
v_gene: TRBV10-3
CDR3aa: CAISEGGQGTDTQYF
CDR3nt: TGTGCCATCAGTGAGGGGGGACAGGGCACAGATACGCAGTATTTT

j_gene: TRBJ2-1
abundance: .
d_gene: .
v_gene: TRBV6-2/TRBV6-3
CDR3aa: CASSYSGAGLAGANEQFF
CDR3nt: TGTGCCAGCAGTTACTCAGGCGCGGGTCTAGCAGGGGCCAATGAGCAGTTCTTC

j_gene: TRBJ1-2
abundance: once
d_gene: TRBD1
v_gene: TRBV5-1
CDR3aa: CASRPGTGGYGYTF
CDR3nt: TGCGCCAGCAGACCAGGGACAGGGGGTTATGGCTACACCTTC

j_gene: TRBJ1-2
abundance: once
d_gene: .
v_gene: TRBV2
CDR3aa: CASSGLLYGYTF
CDR3nt: TGTGCCAGCAGTGGGCTGCTCTATGGCTACACCTTC

j_gene: TRBJ1-2
abundance: .
d_gene: TRBD1
v_gene: TRBV6-5
CDR3aa: CASSRDRGYGYTF
CDR3nt: TGTGCCAGCAGTCGGGACAGGGGCTATGGCTACACCTTC

j_gene: TRBJ1-3
abundance: once
d_gene: .
v_gene: TRBV2
CDR3aa: CASSELGGSSGNTIYF
CDR3nt: TGTGCCAGCAGTGAACTTGGCGGGAGCTCTGGAAACACCATATATTTT

j_gene: TRBJ2-2
abundance: .
d_gene: .
v_gene: TRBV5-1
CDR3aa: CASSLGHVNTGELFF
CDR3nt: TGCGCCAGCAGCTTGGGACACGTGAACACCGGGGAGCTGTTTTTT

j_gene: TRBJ2-2
abundance: .
d_gene: .
v_gene: TRBV19
CDR3aa: CASMRQYQTGELFF
CDR3nt: TGTGCCAGTATGAGACAGTACCAAACCGGGGAGCTGTTTTTT

j_gene: TRBJ2-3
abundance: .
d_gene: .
v_gene: TRBV7-9
CDR3aa: CASRDPGASYTQYF
CDR3nt: TGTGCCAGCAGAGATCCAGGGGCGTCATATACGCAGTATTTT

j_gene: TRBJ2-7
abundance: .
d_gene: .
v_gene: TRBV5-1
CDR3aa: CASSLGGRTYEQYF
CDR3nt: TGCGCCAGCAGCTTGGGAGGACGGACTTACGAGCAGTACTTC

j_gene: TRBJ1-5
abundance: .
d_gene: .
v_gene: TRBV2
CDR3aa: CASGWGVLSNQPQHF
CDR3nt: TGTGCCTCCGGCTGGGGGGTATTGAGCAATCAGCCCCAGCATTTT

j_gene: TRBJ2-3
abundance: .
d_gene: .
v_gene: TRBV28
CDR3aa: CASSFFAGTQYF
CDR3nt: TGTGCCAGCAGTTTTTTTGCGGGTACGCAGTATTTT

j_gene: TRBJ2-2
abundance: .
d_gene: TRBD1
v_gene: TRBV7-6
CDR3aa: CASSSRTGTGLTYDGELFF
CDR3nt: TGTGCCAGCAGCTCCCGTACCGGGACAGGGCTGACTTATGACGGGGAGCTGTTTTTT

j_gene: TRBJ1-1
abundance: .
d_gene: .
v_gene: TRBV5-1
CDR3aa: CASSLARHYTEAFF
CDR3nt: TGCGCCAGCAGCTTGGCCAGGCACTACACTGAAGCTTTCTTT

j_gene: TRBJ1-2
abundance: .
d_gene: TRBD1
v_gene: TRBV5-1
CDR3aa: CASSLTDRGNGYTF
CDR3nt: TGCGCCAGCAGCTTAACCGACAGGGGAAATGGCTACACCTTC

j_gene: TRBJ2-7
abundance: .
d_gene: .
v_gene: TRBV3-1/TRBV3-2
CDR3aa: CASSQDYVSYEQYF
CDR3nt: TGTGCCAGCAGCCAAGACTACGTCTCCTACGAGCAGTACTTC

j_gene: TRBJ2-2
abundance: few
d_gene: TRBD2
v_gene: TRBV4-2
CDR3aa: CASSQLAGVNTGELFF
CDR3nt: TGTGCCAGCAGCCAACTAGCGGGGGTGAACACCGGGGAGCTGTTTTTT

j_gene: TRBJ1-6
abundance: few
d_gene: .
v_gene: TRBV5-1
CDR3aa: CASYGGYNSPLHF
CDR3nt: TGCGCCAGCTATGGGGGGTATAATTCACCCCTCCACTTT